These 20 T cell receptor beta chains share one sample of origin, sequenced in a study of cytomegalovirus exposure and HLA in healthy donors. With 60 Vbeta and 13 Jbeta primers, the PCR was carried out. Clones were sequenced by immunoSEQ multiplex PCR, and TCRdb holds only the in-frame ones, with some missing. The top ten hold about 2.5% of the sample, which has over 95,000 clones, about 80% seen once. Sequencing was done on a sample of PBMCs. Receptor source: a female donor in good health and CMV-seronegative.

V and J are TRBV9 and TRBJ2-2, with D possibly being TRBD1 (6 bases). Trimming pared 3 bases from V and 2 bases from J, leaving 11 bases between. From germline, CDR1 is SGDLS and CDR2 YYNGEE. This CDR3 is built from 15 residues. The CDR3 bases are TGTGCCAGCAGCGCGTACAGGGACAACACCGGGGAGCTGTTTTTT. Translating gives CASSAYRDNTGELFF.

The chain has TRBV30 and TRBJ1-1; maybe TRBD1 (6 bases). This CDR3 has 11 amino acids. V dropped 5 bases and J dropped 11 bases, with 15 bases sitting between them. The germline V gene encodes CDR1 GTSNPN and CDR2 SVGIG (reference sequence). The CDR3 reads CAWGQGNGAFF. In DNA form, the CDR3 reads TGTGCCTGGGGGCAGGGGAATGGCGCTTTCTTT.

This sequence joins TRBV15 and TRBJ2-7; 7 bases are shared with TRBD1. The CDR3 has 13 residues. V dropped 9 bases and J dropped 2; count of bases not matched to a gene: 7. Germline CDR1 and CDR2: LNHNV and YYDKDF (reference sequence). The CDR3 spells CATARDSTYEQYF. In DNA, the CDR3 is TGTGCCACTGCCCGGGACAGCACCTACGAGCAGTACTTC. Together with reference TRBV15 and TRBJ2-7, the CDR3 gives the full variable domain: DAMVIQNPRYQVTQFGKPVTLSCSQTLNHNVMYWYQQKSSQAPKLLFHYYDKDFNNEADTPDNFQSRRPNTSFCFLDIRSPGLGDTAMYLCATARDSTYEQYFGPGTRLTVT.

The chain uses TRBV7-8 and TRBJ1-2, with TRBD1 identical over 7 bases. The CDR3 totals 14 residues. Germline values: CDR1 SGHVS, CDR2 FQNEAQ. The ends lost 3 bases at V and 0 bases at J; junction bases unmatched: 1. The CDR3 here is CASSFGTANYGYTF. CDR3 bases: TGTGCCAGCAGCTTCGGGACAGCTAACTATGGCTACACCTTC.

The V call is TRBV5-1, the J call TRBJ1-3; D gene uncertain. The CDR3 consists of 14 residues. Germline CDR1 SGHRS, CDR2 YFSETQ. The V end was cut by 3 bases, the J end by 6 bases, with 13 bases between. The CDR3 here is CASSSGWRENTIYF. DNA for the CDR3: TGCGCCAGCAGCTCCGGGTGGCGGGAAAACACCATATATTTT.

The CDR3 loop is CASSASGTVLNYGYTF. CDR3 in DNA: TGTGCCAGCAGCGCCTCCGGGACAGTTTTAAACTATGGCTACACCTTC. V is TRBV9 and J is TRBJ1-2, with 7 bases lining up with TRBD1. V shed 3 bases and J 2 bases; nucleotides not matched to a gene: 10. Germline CDR1 and CDR2: SGDLS and YYNGEE. This CDR3 contains 16 residues.

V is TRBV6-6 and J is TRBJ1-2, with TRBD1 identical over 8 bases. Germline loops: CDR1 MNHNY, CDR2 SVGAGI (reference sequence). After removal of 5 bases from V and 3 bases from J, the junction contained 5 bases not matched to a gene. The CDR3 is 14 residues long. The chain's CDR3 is CASSPGGADYGYTF. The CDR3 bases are TGTGCCAGCAGTCCAGGGGGCGCGGACTATGGCTACACCTTC.

The CDR3 protein is CASSLGADEAFF. For the CDR3, the DNA is TGTGCCAGCAGCTTAGGGGCAGATGAAGCTTTCTTT. The chain recombines TRBV11-2 with TRBJ1-1; unclear D gene. Trimming cost V 1 base and J 7 bases, with 7 bases left between them. The CDR3 is 12 amino acids. CDR1 SGHAT and CDR2 FQNNGV come from the germline V gene.

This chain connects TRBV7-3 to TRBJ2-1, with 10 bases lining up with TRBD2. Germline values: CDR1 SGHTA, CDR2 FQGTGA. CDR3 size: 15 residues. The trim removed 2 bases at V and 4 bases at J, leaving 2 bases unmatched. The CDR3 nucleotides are TGTGCCAGCAGCTTACTAGCGGGGGCGTACAATGAGCAGTTCTTC. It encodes CASSLLAGAYNEQFF.

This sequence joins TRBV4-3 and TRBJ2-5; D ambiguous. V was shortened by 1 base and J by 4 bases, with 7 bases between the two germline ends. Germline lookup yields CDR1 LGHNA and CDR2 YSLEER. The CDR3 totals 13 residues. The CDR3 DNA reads TGCGCCAGCAGCCAAGTCTCGGGAGAGACCCAGTACTTC. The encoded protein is CASSQVSGETQYF.

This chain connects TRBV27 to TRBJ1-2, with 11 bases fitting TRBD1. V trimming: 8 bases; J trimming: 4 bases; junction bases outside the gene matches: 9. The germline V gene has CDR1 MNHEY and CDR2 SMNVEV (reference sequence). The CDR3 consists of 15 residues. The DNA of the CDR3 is TGTGCCAGCCGCCTACTGGGACAGGGGGGCTATGGCTACACCTTC. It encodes CASRLLGQGGYGYTF.

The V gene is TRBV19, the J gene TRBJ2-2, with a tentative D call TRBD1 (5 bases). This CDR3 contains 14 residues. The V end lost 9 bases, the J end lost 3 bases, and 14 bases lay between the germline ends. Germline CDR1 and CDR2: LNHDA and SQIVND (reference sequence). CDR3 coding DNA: TGTGCCAGCGCACAGGTCGCCGACACCGGGGAGCTGTTTTTT. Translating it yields CASAQVADTGELFF.

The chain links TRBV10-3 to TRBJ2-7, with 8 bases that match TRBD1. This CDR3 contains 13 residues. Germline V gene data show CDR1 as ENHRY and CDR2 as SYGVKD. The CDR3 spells CARTGTGAYEQYF. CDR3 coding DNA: TGTGCTCGTACAGGGACAGGTGCCTACGAGCAGTACTTC.

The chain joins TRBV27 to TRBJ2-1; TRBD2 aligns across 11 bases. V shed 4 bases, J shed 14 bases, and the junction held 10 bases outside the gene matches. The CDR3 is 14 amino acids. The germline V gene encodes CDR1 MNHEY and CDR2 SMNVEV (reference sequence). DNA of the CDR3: TGTGCCAGCAGTTCATCGGTTCTAGCGGGGGGCGAGTTCTTC. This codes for CASSSSVLAGGEFF.

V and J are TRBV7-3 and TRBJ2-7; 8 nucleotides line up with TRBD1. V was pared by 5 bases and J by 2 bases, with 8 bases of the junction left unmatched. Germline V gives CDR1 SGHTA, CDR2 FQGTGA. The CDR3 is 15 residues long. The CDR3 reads CASSPWGQEAYEQYF. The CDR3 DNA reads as TGTGCCAGCAGCCCGTGGGGACAGGAGGCCTACGAGCAGTACTTC.

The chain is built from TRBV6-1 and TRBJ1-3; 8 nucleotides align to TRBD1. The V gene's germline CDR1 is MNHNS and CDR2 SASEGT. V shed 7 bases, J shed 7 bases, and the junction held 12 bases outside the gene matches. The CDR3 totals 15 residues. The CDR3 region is CASITGQGSLNTIYF. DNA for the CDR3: TGTGCCAGCATCACCGGACAGGGTAGTTTGAACACCATATATTTT.

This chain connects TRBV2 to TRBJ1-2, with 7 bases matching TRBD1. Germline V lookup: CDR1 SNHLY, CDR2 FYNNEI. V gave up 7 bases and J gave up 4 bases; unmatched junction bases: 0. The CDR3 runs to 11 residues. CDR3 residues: CASTGGYGYTF. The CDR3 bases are TGTGCCAGCACAGGGGGCTATGGCTACACCTTC.

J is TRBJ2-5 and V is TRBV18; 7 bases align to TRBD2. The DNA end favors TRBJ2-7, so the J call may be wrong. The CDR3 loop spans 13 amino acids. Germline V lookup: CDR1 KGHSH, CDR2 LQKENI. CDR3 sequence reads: CASSTGTTYEQYF. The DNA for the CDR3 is TGTGCCAGCTCAACCGGGACTACCTACGAGCAGTACTTC.

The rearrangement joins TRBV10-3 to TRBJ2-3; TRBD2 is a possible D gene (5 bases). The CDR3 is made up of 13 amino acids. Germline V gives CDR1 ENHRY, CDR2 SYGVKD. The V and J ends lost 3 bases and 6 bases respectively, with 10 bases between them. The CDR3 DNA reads TGTGCCATCAGTGATGGTGTAGCGGATACGCAGTATTTT. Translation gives CAISDGVADTQYF.

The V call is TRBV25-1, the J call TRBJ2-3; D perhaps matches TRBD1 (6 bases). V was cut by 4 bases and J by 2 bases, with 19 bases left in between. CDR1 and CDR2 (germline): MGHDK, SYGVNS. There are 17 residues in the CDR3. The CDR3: CASSGAAGTRSTDTQYF. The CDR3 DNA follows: TGTGCCAGCAGTGGGGCGGCCGGGACACGCTCCACAGATACGCAGTATTTT.